The 24 T cell receptor beta chains listed next were all sequenced from one sample in a study of cytomegalovirus exposure and HLA in healthy donors. Some clones are missing from TCRdb's copy, which holds only in-frame ones; the method was immunoSEQ multiplex PCR. Of some 200,000 clones in the sample, 84% were seen once. Sequencing was carried out using PBMCs. Receptor source: a woman under 40 in good health and CMV-seropositive.

The V gene is TRBV29-1, the J gene TRBJ2-7; D might be TRBD1 (6 bases). This CDR3 is 16 amino acids long. V lost 5 bases and J lost 6, with 26 bases in between. CDR1 and CDR2 from the germline V gene are SQVTM and ANQGSEA. CDR3 sequence (DNA): TGCAGCGTTCTCGCCTACGAACAGGGCCAGCGTGGCGAGCAGTACTTC. Translation gives CSVLAYEQGQRGEQYF.

This clone was found once. The chain joins TRBV2 to TRBJ2-1, with 10 bases matching TRBD2. Germline V lookup: CDR1 SNHLY, CDR2 FYNNEI. With 11 bases clipped from V and 7 bases from J, the junction kept 8 bases outside the gene matches. CDR3 size: 13 residues. The CDR3 DNA reads TGTGCCGGAGGACTAGCGGAGAGAAATGAGCAGTTCTTC. Protein sequence: CAGGLAERNEQFF.

The chain recombines TRBV29-1 with TRBJ2-7, with 15 positions matching TRBD2. CDR1 SQVTM and CDR2 ANQGSEA come from the germline V gene. CDR3 length equals 15 residues. The junction had 6 bases not matched to a gene; V was cut back by 5 bases and J by 4 bases. The chain's CDR3 is CSVQGLAGGSYEQYF. CDR3 DNA: TGCAGCGTTCAAGGACTAGCGGGAGGGTCATACGAGCAGTACTTC.

The rearrangement uses TRBV5-8 and TRBJ1-1; 7 bases are shared with TRBD1. The junction had 3 bases not matched to a gene; V was cut back by 2 bases and J by 8 bases. There are 12 residues in the CDR3. Germline CDR1 SGHTS, CDR2 YDEGEE. Here the CDR3 reads CASSFRDREAFF. CDR3 in DNA: TGTGCCAGCAGCTTCCGGGACAGAGAAGCTTTCTTT.

V and J are TRBV9 and TRBJ1-1; D not certain. CDR3 length: 13 amino acids. Trimming cost V 0 bases and J 3 bases, with 6 bases left between them. Germline CDR1 reads SGDLS; CDR2 reads YYNGEE. The CDR3 nucleotides are TGTGCCAGCAGCGTAGATCGGGACACTGAAGCTTTCTTT. It translates to CASSVDRDTEAFF.

V and J are TRBV7-8 and TRBJ2-1; the match to TRBD2 covers 8 bases. This CDR3 has 14 amino acids. V dropped 2 bases and J dropped 10; count of bases not matched to a gene: 7. Germline assignment: CDR1 SGHVS and CDR2 FQNEAQ. CDR3 loop: CASSLPQSGREQFF. The CDR3 nucleotides read TGTGCCAGCAGCTTACCCCAAAGCGGGAGAGAGCAGTTCTTC.

CDR3: CASSYGGDYNEQFF. CDR3 sequence (DNA): TGTGCCAGCTCTTACGGCGGGGACTACAATGAGCAGTTCTTC. The chain joins TRBV7-9 to TRBJ2-1; tentatively, D is TRBD2 (6 bases). This CDR3 contains 14 residues. Trimming stripped 8 bases from V and 3 bases from J, with 14 bases between. Per the germline V gene, CDR1 is SEHNR and CDR2 is FQNEAQ (reference sequence). Together with reference TRBV7-9 and TRBJ2-1, the CDR3 gives the full variable domain: DTGVSQNPRHKITKRGQNVTFRCDPISEHNRLYWYRQTLGQGPEFLTYFQNEAQLEKSRLLSDRFSAERPKGSFSTLEIQRTEQGDSAMYLCASSYGGDYNEQFFGPGTRLTVL.

The V and J genes are TRBV29-1 and TRBJ2-2; D might be TRBD1 (6 bases). Trimming removed 7 bases at V and 2 bases at J, with 20 bases between. The CDR3 sequence is 16 residues long. The germline gives CDR1 SQVTM, CDR2 ANQGSEA. CDR3 region: CSARGSTGINTGELFF. The DNA for the CDR3 is TGCAGCGCTAGGGGTTCAACAGGGATCAACACCGGGGAGCTGTTTTTT.

V usage is TRBV28 and J usage is TRBJ2-2; tentatively, D is TRBD2 (5 bases). The V gene's germline CDR1 is MDHEN and CDR2 SYDVKM. The V and J ends lost 6 bases and 4 bases respectively, with 9 bases between them. The length of the CDR3 is 13 residues. The CDR3 sequence: CASRESGTGELFF. CDR3 in DNA: TGTGCCAGCAGGGAAAGCGGCACCGGGGAGCTGTTTTTT.

The rearrangement joins TRBV29-1 to TRBJ2-1; TRBD2 agrees at 9 bases. The CDR3 sequence is 14 residues long. Germline V lookup: CDR1 SQVTM, CDR2 ANQGSEA. J lost 5 bases, V lost 2 bases, and 4 bases had no gene match. The CDR3 DNA is TGCAGCGTTGAAAGCGGGAGGATCGACAATGAGCAGTTCTTC. Protein product: CSVESGRIDNEQFF.

The chain joins TRBV19 to TRBJ2-6; 9 positions agree with TRBD1. The CDR3 is 17 residues long. The V gene's germline CDR1 is LNHDA and CDR2 SQIVND (reference sequence). V dropped 9 bases and J dropped 1; count of bases not matched to a gene: 10. CDR3 in amino acids: CASWDRVGLSGANVLTF. CDR3 DNA sequence: TGTGCCAGCTGGGACAGGGTGGGTCTGTCTGGGGCCAACGTCCTGACTTTC.

The chain carries TRBV2 and TRBJ1-1; TRBD1 aligns across 9 bases. Germline CDR1 reads SNHLY; CDR2 reads FYNNEI. The length of the CDR3 is 15 residues. The trim removed 6 bases at V and 3 bases at J, leaving 8 bases unmatched. CDR3 residues: CASRARTGADTEAFF. CDR3 DNA sequence: TGTGCCAGCAGGGCTAGGACAGGGGCGGACACTGAAGCTTTCTTT.

This sequence joins TRBV20-1 and TRBJ1-1; D not resolved. V was clipped by 5 bases and J by 3 bases, with 7 bases between them. Germline-derived CDR1 and CDR2 are DFQATT and SNEGSKA (reference sequence). The CDR3 extends over 11 amino acids. CDR3 nucleotide sequence: TGCAGTGCTTACAGCTACACTGAAGCTTTCTTT. It encodes CSAYSYTEAFF.

The chain joins TRBV28 to TRBJ2-3; TRBD2 agrees at 9 bases. CDR1 is MDHEN and CDR2 is SYDVKM in the germline V gene. V shed 2 bases and J 5 bases; nucleotides not matched to a gene: 5. CDR3 length: 15 residues. CDR3 sequence reads: CASSLRGLAVDTQYF. CDR3 in DNA: TGTGCCAGCAGTTTAAGGGGACTAGCTGTAGATACGCAGTATTTT.

The chain is built from TRBV25-1 and TRBJ1-2; D perhaps matches TRBD1 (6 bases). Germline V gene data show CDR1 as MGHDK and CDR2 as SYGVNS. Between the trimmed V and J ends, which lost 1 base and 8 bases, there was a span of 14 bases. CDR3 size: 14 residues. The CDR3 DNA reads TGTGCCAGCAGTGAATTGGGGGGGCTCGACGGCTACACCTTC. Translating gives CASSELGGLDGYTF.

The rearrangement joins TRBV2 to TRBJ2-5, with D possibly being TRBD2 (6 bases). The CDR3 extends over 13 amino acids. The V gene's germline CDR1 is SNHLY and CDR2 FYNNEI. Trimming removed 6 bases from V and 2 bases from J, with 10 bases in between. DNA for the CDR3: TGTGCCAGCAGGGCCGGGAGTCAAGAGACCCAGTACTTC. Translation gives CASRAGSQETQYF.

The chain uses TRBV6-6 and TRBJ2-7, with 10 bases identical to TRBD1. CDR1 MNHNY and CDR2 SVGAGI come from the germline V gene (reference sequence). This CDR3 is built from 16 residues. V trimming: 5 bases; J trimming: 3 bases; junction bases outside the gene matches: 10. This CDR3 is CASSPLRQGALYEQYF. The CDR3 DNA reads TGTGCCAGCAGTCCCCTAAGACAGGGGGCTCTCTACGAGCAGTACTTC.

The J gene is TRBJ2-3, the V gene TRBV5-4; no clear D. The V and J ends lost 2 bases and 4 bases respectively, with 17 bases between them. Per the germline V gene, CDR1 is SGHNT and CDR2 is YYREEE (reference sequence). This CDR3 is 16 amino acids long. The chain's CDR3 is CASSFQVVSSADTQYF. The CDR3 coding sequence is TGTGCCAGCAGCTTCCAGGTTGTCTCATCGGCAGATACGCAGTATTTT.

The rearrangement joins TRBV6-1 to TRBJ2-1, with TRBD1 identical over 7 bases. This CDR3 is 16 amino acids long. Trimming removed 3 bases from V and 5 bases from J; junction bases left unmatched: 10. Germline V gene lookup returns CDR1 MNHNS and CDR2 SASEGT. CDR3: CASSDSRTGVNNEQFF. CDR3 coding DNA: TGTGCCAGCAGTGACAGCAGGACAGGAGTAAACAATGAGCAGTTCTTC.

This chain links TRBV27 with TRBJ1-2, with 9 bases matching TRBD1. Germline loops: CDR1 MNHEY, CDR2 SMNVEV (reference sequence). With 5 bases clipped from V and 4 bases from J, the junction kept 8 bases outside the gene matches. The CDR3 consists of 15 residues. Here the CDR3 reads CASSPRDRDLYGYTF. The CDR3 bases are TGTGCCAGCAGTCCCCGGGACAGGGACCTCTATGGCTACACCTTC.

The gene calls are TRBV4-1 and TRBJ1-4; 9 bases map to TRBD1. CDR1 is MGHRA, CDR2 YSYEKL, per germline. V shed 7 bases, J shed 6 bases, and the junction held 9 bases outside the gene matches. The CDR3 consists of 15 residues. CDR3: CASTHLQGAHEKLFF. For the CDR3, the DNA is TGCGCCAGCACCCACTTACAGGGGGCTCATGAAAAACTGTTTTTT.

This chain connects TRBV19 to TRBJ2-7, with 9 nucleotides matching TRBD2. Germline CDR1 reads LNHDA; CDR2 reads SQIVND (reference sequence). The CDR3 sequence is 14 residues long. Trimming removed 6 bases from V and 3 bases from J; junction bases left unmatched: 6. The CDR3: CASRSSGSSYEQYF. CDR3 nucleotides: TGTGCCAGTAGAAGTAGCGGGAGTAGCTACGAGCAGTACTTC.

This chain links TRBV7-9 with TRBJ1-2; D possibly corresponds to TRBD1 (5 bases). Deletions cut 7 bases from V and 4 bases from J, with 22 bases between. CDR3 length: 16 amino acids. Germline CDR1 and CDR2: SEHNR and FQNEAQ (reference sequence). This chain's CDR3 is CASTDGRIQDIYGYTF. For the CDR3, the DNA is TGTGCCAGCACCGACGGACGAATCCAGGACATCTATGGCTACACCTTC.

This clone was seen a single time. The chain employs TRBV19 and TRBJ2-1; 13 bases agree with TRBD2. J lost 2 bases, V lost 11 bases, and 15 bases had no gene match. There are 18 residues in the CDR3. The germline CDR1 and CDR2 sequences are LNHDA and SQIVND (reference sequence). CDR3 sequence (DNA): TGTGCCGTCAGCCCAGGCCCCGGGACTAGCGGGACCTACAATGAGCAGTTCTTC. Residues: CAVSPGPGTSGTYNEQFF.